This entry concerns a single T cell receptor beta chain. Its target is not known. Together with a sample-barcoded 5' primer, a J-beta primer mix was included in a second PCR lasting roughly 6 to 12 cycles. Every molecule of cDNA carried a tag from a template-switch adaptor with 12 random nucleotides. Each CDR3 protein is one row after TCRdb ran MiXCR on the 5' RACE reads. The sample lists around 2 million distinct CDR3 sequences; about 39% were seen once. This specimen comes from a study of blood T cells in healthy people across ages. Extraction of total RNA produced a minimum of 5 micrograms from each sample. Study-wide results and caveats: Donor CMV infection status was unknown, possibly confounding age-related changes in expanded clonotypes. Higher diversity, along with more naive CD4+ cells, distinguished long-lived donors from aged donors.

V was pared by 11 bases and J by 4 bases, with 19 bases of the junction left unmatched. This CDR3 has 16 amino acids. CDR1 is MGHRA, CDR2 YSYEKL, per germline. The sequencing sample was made of blood. This receptor was obtained from a human donor in good health. The chain carries TRBV4-1 and TRBJ1-1; the match to TRBD1 covers 7 bases. The CDR3 DNA follows: TGCGCCCTCGAGGATGGAGGCCAGGGGGTGGGCACTGAAGCTTTCTTT. Translation gives CALEDGGQGVGTEAFF.